This T cell receptor (beta chain) was found in a study of shared clonotypes between healthy human individuals. Study results and caveats: Tissues were not sampled, only blood, and their repertoires likely differ.

In the naive CD8 group, cells lacked CD45RO and were positively selected for CCR7, so terminally differentiated effector memory CD45RA+ cells were left out. Donors were healthy HIV-negative adults without recent acute infections or vaccinations. V was cut by 4 bases and J by 5 bases, with 11 bases left in between. This CDR3 comprises 13 residues. Germline-derived CDR1 and CDR2 are SGDLS and YYNGEE. The authors loaded approximately 220 ng DNA, 30,000 to 35,000 T cell genomes, into sorted-subset replicate PCRs. The protocol was immunoSEQ multiplex PCR, while the TCRdb copy is restricted to in-frame clones and leaves out a portion. The top ten hold roughly 1% of the sample, which has about 2 million clones, about 95% seen once. Worth noting for this clone: Its antigen is still unknown.

Sequencing was performed on naive CD8+ T cells sorted from blood. This clonotype was obtained from a young man in good health. The chain combines TRBV9 with TRBJ2-3, with D possibly matching TRBD1 (6 bases). The CDR3 is CASSQGGEDTQYF. For the CDR3, the DNA is TGTGCCAGCAGCCAAGGGGGAGAAGATACGCAGTATTTT. The whole variable domain, remainder taken from reference TRBV9 and TRBJ2-3, is DSGVTQTPKHLITATGQRVTLRCSPRSGDLSVYWYQQSLDQGLQFLIQYYNGEERAKGNILERFSAQQFPDLHSELNLSSLELGDSALYFCASSQGGEDTQYFGPGTRLTVL.